The next 23 T cell receptor beta chains were all read from a single sample in a study of beta chain features in type 1 diabetes (dated by TCRdb to the late 2010s). The research as a whole found: In all four CD4+ subsets, TCRB CDR3 length was moderately but significantly shorter in type 1 diabetes patients.

No antigens are known for them. The method was the immunoSEQ multiplex PCR assay. The entire isolated RNA was reverse transcribed using the High Capacity cDNA Reverse Transcription Kit, and thus expressed TCRB transcripts were sequenced. The source is immuneACCESS, and TCRdb retained only in-frame sequences with V and J called. Part of the clones is not carried over; for the studies checked, unresolved V genes explain less than half of this, and the remainder is unexplained. This sample holds under 300,000 clones; around 13% were observed only once. The biggest ten clones account for about 0.02% of the sample. Sequencing was done on a sample of naive CD4+ T cells from blood. The cell subset or site label for this specimen denotes: true naive CD4+ T cells. Receptor source: a young man with type 1 diabetes.

In nucleotides, the CDR3 is TGCAGCGTTGAAGCGCCGGGTTCCAGGGGGCCTAGCACAGATACGCAGTATTTT. Its protein product is CSVEAPGSRGPSTDTQYF. The chain couples TRBV29-1 to TRBJ2-3, with 8 bases identical to TRBD1. The CDR3 is 18 residues long. The V gene's germline CDR1 is SQVTM and CDR2 ANQGSEA. V trimming: 1 base; J trimming: 0 bases; junction bases outside the gene matches: 12.

This clone has a handful of counts. The CDR3 region has the DNA TGTGCCTGGAGTCCCCGTGAGTTTGAAGCTTTCTTT. Amino acids: CAWSPREFEAFF. The V gene is TRBV30, the J gene TRBJ1-1; the D is unclear. The V end was cut by 2 bases, the J end by 7 bases, with 11 bases between. The germline CDR1 and CDR2 sequences are GTSNPN and SVGIG (reference sequence). The CDR3 has 12 residues.

In its sample, this clone was seen a few times. The chain carries TRBV6-5 and TRBJ2-7; 8 bases align to TRBD1. With 0 bases clipped from V and 5 bases from J, the junction kept 6 bases outside the gene matches. CDR3 length equals 15 residues. CDR1 is MNHEY, CDR2 SVGAGI, per germline. CDR3 sequence: CASSYSTTGVDEQYF. The CDR3 DNA reads as TGTGCCAGCAGTTACTCGACGACAGGGGTGGACGAGCAGTACTTC.

The rearrangement links TRBV30 to TRBJ1-1, with D possibly TRBD1 on 5 matching bases. V was clipped by 2 bases and J by 2 bases, with 9 bases between them. Germline CDR1 GTSNPN, CDR2 SVGIG (reference sequence). This CDR3 is 13 amino acids long. For the CDR3, the DNA is TGTGCCTGGAGTAGGGGTCAAAACACTGAAGCTTTCTTT. It encodes CAWSRGQNTEAFF.

This clone was detected only a few times. The rearrangement joins TRBV4-1 to TRBJ1-6; the D is unclear. Germline-derived CDR1 and CDR2 are MGHRA and YSYEKL. The CDR3 length is 15 residues. V shed 4 bases and J shed 7 bases, with 14 bases lying between them. DNA for the CDR3: TGCGCCAGCAGCCCGATAAAACAGACGAATTCACCCCTCCACTTT. Protein sequence: CASSPIKQTNSPLHF.

This clone turned up a few times. V and J are TRBV5-1 and TRBJ2-7; D may be TRBD1 (5 bases). The ends were cut back, 5 bases at V and 2 bases at J, with 11 bases in the middle. Germline V gene lookup returns CDR1 SGHRS and CDR2 YFSETQ. CDR3 length: 13 amino acids. CDR3 region: CASRNSGTYEQYF. CDR3 bases: TGCGCCAGCAGAAACTCAGGGACCTACGAGCAGTACTTC.

The gene calls are TRBV25-1 and TRBJ2-2, with 9 bases fitting TRBD1. J gave up 3 bases and V 3 bases, and 2 bases lay outside the gene matches. Germline loops: CDR1 MGHDK, CDR2 SYGVNS. This CDR3 comprises 15 residues. The CDR3 sequence: CASSEGQGYTGELFF. The CDR3 coding sequence is TGTGCCAGCAGTGAGGGACAGGGATACACCGGGGAGCTGTTTTTT. The full variable domain, with the rest looked up from reference TRBV25-1 and TRBJ2-2, is EADIYQTPRYLVIGTGKKITLECSQTMGHDKMYWYQQDPGMELHLIHYSYGVNSTEKGDLSSESTVSRIRTEHFPLTLESARPSHTSQYLCASSEGQGYTGELFFGEGSRLTVL.

This clone was counted a few times. The same CDR3 also results from other DNA sequences found in this sample. The chain couples TRBV29-1 to TRBJ1-1; possibly TRBD1 for D (5 bases). Between the trimmed V and J ends, which lost 6 bases and 4 bases, there was a span of 9 bases. The CDR3 totals 11 residues. Looked up from germline, CDR1 is SQVTM and CDR2 is ANQGSEA. CDR3 nucleotides: TGCAGCGTGGGTAGGGGCACTGAAGCTTTCTTT. Encoded protein: CSVGRGTEAFF. The variable domain in full, completed from reference TRBV29-1 and TRBJ1-1, reads SAVISQKPSRDICQRGTSLTIQCQVDSQVTMMFWYRQQPGQSLTLIATANQGSEATYESGFVIDKFPISRPNLTFSTLTVSNMSPEDSSIYLCSVGRGTEAFFGQGTRLTVV.

As for this clone: At one of its ends the junction is not consistent with the germline gene, which may arise from a read error. This chain connects TRBV6-1 to TRBJ2-1; 9 bases are a match to TRBD2. The length of the CDR3 is 15 residues. Germline lookup yields CDR1 MNHNS and CDR2 SASEGT. CDR3 protein: CASNEPPGLAYEQFF. CDR3 bases: TGTGCCAGCAATGAACCCCCGGGACTAGCATATGAGCAGTTCTTC.

The gene calls are TRBV6-5 and TRBJ2-7; 8 bases match TRBD1. The CDR3 spans 14 residues. Germline V gives CDR1 MNHEY, CDR2 SVGAGI. With V trimmed by 5 bases and J by 3 bases, 6 bases remained unmatched. As DNA, the CDR3 is TGTGCCAGCAGTAAAGGACAGGGCAACTACGAGCAGTACTTC. It specifies CASSKGQGNYEQYF.

The table lists this clone with a few counts. The sample contains more than one DNA sequence encoding this CDR3. This chain uses TRBV6-1 with TRBJ2-1, with no clear D. Germline V gives CDR1 MNHNS, CDR2 SASEGT. The CDR3 runs to 11 residues. With 2 bases removed from V and 9 bases from J, the gap between germline ends came to 5 bases. The CDR3: CASSESREQFF. CDR3 bases: TGTGCCAGCAGTGAATCCCGTGAGCAGTTCTTC.

This chain links TRBV5-4 with TRBJ2-1; 10 bases line up with TRBD2. Germline CDR1 reads SGHNT; CDR2 reads YYREEE (reference sequence). The CDR3 extends over 16 amino acids. The V and J ends lost 0 bases and 2 bases, in that order; junction bases with no gene match: 2. DNA for the CDR3: TGTGCCAGCAGCTTGGTGAGCGGGAGGGCCTACAATGAGCAGTTCTTC. This sequence encodes CASSLVSGRAYNEQFF.

This clone was seen only a few times. This chain links TRBV2 with TRBJ2-7, with 7 bases that match TRBD1. The germline gives CDR1 SNHLY, CDR2 FYNNEI. Trimming cost V 4 bases and J 6 bases; bases outside gene matches: 6. This CDR3 spans 13 amino acids. CDR3 residues: CASSAQGPVEQYF. Written as DNA, the CDR3 is TGTGCCAGCAGTGCACAGGGGCCCGTCGAGCAGTACTTC.

This clone occurred a few times. Other DNA sequences in the same sample also yield this CDR3. This chain connects TRBV5-4 to TRBJ2-5; no firm D call. Per the germline V gene, CDR1 is SGHNT and CDR2 is YYREEE (reference sequence). The CDR3 is made up of 11 amino acids. V was clipped by 2 bases and J by 5 bases, with 4 bases between them. The CDR3 reads CASSFRETQYF. For the CDR3, the DNA is TGTGCCAGCAGCTTCCGGGAGACCCAGTACTTC.

A few counts support this clone. This chain connects TRBV12-5 to TRBJ1-5; 9 bases match TRBD1. The length of the CDR3 is 14 residues. V lost 5 bases to trimming and J lost 5 bases; unmatched junction nucleotides: 4. Germline CDR1 LGHNT, CDR2 FRNRAP. CDR3 loop: CASGPGTGYQPQHF. The CDR3 DNA follows: TGTGCTAGTGGTCCGGGGACAGGGTATCAGCCCCAGCATTTT.

J is TRBJ2-1 and V is TRBV5-6, with 11 bases identical to TRBD2. V dropped 1 base and J dropped 3; count of bases not matched to a gene: 3. This CDR3 spans 16 amino acids. The germline gives CDR1 SGHDT, CDR2 YYEEEE. The CDR3 spells CASSLTSGSVYNEQFF. The CDR3 DNA is TGTGCCAGCAGCTTGACTAGCGGGAGTGTCTACAATGAGCAGTTCTTC.

The V call is TRBV5-4, the J call TRBJ2-6; TRBD2 might be the D (5 bases). From germline, CDR1 is SGHNT and CDR2 YYREEE (reference sequence). This CDR3 region has 17 residues. V lost 2 bases and J lost 0, with 12 bases in between. CDR3 region: CASSLSGRNSGANVLTF. The DNA of the CDR3 is TGTGCCAGCAGCTTAAGCGGCAGGAACTCTGGGGCCAACGTCCTGACTTTC.

The chain joins TRBV7-9 to TRBJ2-2; 7 bases match TRBD1. The germline CDR1 and CDR2 sequences are SEHNR and FQNEAQ (reference sequence). The CDR3 has 15 residues. V was clipped by 2 bases and J by 1 base; unmatched bases: 1. The CDR3 protein is CASSLRQGNTGELFF. CDR3 DNA: TGTGCCAGCAGCTTACGACAGGGGAACACCGGGGAGCTGTTTTTT.

CDR3 sequence: CAWSVARTSPSGEQYF. Written as DNA, the CDR3 is TGTGCCTGGAGTGTAGCACGGACTAGCCCCTCAGGGGAGCAGTACTTC. V gene TRBV30 combines with J gene TRBJ2-7; 8 bases agree with TRBD2. V lost 0 bases to trimming and J lost 7 bases; unmatched junction nucleotides: 14. The germline CDR1 and CDR2 sequences are GTSNPN and SVGIG (reference sequence). The CDR3 runs 16 residues.

This clone showed up just a few times. The V and J genes are TRBV30 and TRBJ1-1; 9 bases align to TRBD1. Germline V gene lookup returns CDR1 GTSNPN and CDR2 SVGIG (reference sequence). CDR3 length: 14 residues. After removal of 6 bases from V and 1 base from J, the junction contained 6 bases not matched to a gene. The CDR3 loop is CACYRGPGNTEAFF. CDR3 bases: TGTGCCTGTTACAGGGGGCCGGGGAACACTGAAGCTTTCTTT. The full variable domain, its missing parts supplied by reference TRBV30 and TRBJ1-1, is SQTIHQWPATLVQPVGSPLSLECTVEGTSNPNLYWYRQAAGRGLQLLFYSVGIGQISSEVPQNLSASRPQDRQFILSSKKLLLSDSGFYLCACYRGPGNTEAFFGQGTRLTVV.

This clone was seen a handful of times. This sequence joins TRBV7-9 and TRBJ2-5; a possible D gene is TRBD2 (6 bases). This CDR3 region has 12 residues. Germline loops: CDR1 SEHNR, CDR2 FQNEAQ (reference sequence). Trimming left V 2 bases short and J 12 bases short, with 13 bases between. The CDR3 DNA follows: TGTGCCAGCAGCTTAAGCGGGCCACTTAAGTACTTC. It encodes CASSLSGPLKYF.

The gene calls are TRBV14 and TRBJ2-5; 8 positions match TRBD2. Germline V gene lookup returns CDR1 SGHDN and CDR2 FVKESK. This CDR3 spans 16 amino acids. Germline trimming cut 0 bases from V and 1 base from J; bases unmatched to any gene: 4. CDR3 coding DNA: TGTGCCAGCAGCCAAGATGAGCGGGGGCCCCAAGAGACCCAGTACTTC. As protein: CASSQDERGPQETQYF.

The chain has TRBV5-1 and TRBJ2-2, with 11 bases aligning to TRBD2. Germline CDR1 SGHRS, CDR2 YFSETQ. This CDR3 has 15 amino acids. Losses at the gene ends were 0 bases for V and 6 bases for J; bases not matched to a gene: 1. In nucleotides, the CDR3 is TGCGCCAGCAGCTTGGGACTAGCGGGACCCGGGGAGCTGTTTTTT. Translated, it gives CASSLGLAGPGELFF.